Shown below are 27 T cell receptor beta chains from a single sample sequenced in a study of glioma-infiltrating T cells after dendritic cell vaccination. Data came from immunoSEQ multiplex PCR; TCRdb stores just in-frame clones and leaves some out. This table holds more than 85,000 clones, 90% found once. Stated time point: after dendritic cell vaccination, including at tumor progression/relapse. The sequences come from blood, collected after dendritic cell vaccination. These receptors all stem from a human donor with glioblastoma.

The rearrangement joins TRBV7-9 to TRBJ2-7; 11 bases fit TRBD2. Germline CDR1 and CDR2: SEHNR and FQNEAQ (reference sequence). Germline trimming cut 5 bases from V and 7 bases from J; bases unmatched to any gene: 10. The CDR3 is 15 amino acids. The CDR3 DNA reads TGTGCCAGCAGCCGTAGCGGGAGGGCCTTACAGGAGCAGTACTTC. Translated, it gives CASSRSGRALQEQYF.

A few counts support this clone. This sequence joins TRBV9 and TRBJ2-2; TRBD1 might be the D (5 bases). The CDR3 runs to 13 residues. CDR1 is SGDLS, CDR2 YYNGEE, per germline. V was pared by 4 bases and J by 5 bases, with 9 bases between. The CDR3 reads CASSIRGTGELFF. The CDR3 DNA follows: TGTGCCAGCAGCATAAGGGGTACCGGGGAGCTGTTTTTT.

This clone came up once. J is TRBJ1-4 and V is TRBV7-9, with D tentatively TRBD1 (6 bases). This CDR3 contains 15 residues. Germline-derived CDR1 and CDR2 are SEHNR and FQNEAQ (reference sequence). V lost 4 bases and J lost 10, with 19 bases in between. CDR3 region: CASSSPQGRKGKLFF. CDR3 nucleotides: TGTGCCAGCAGCTCTCCCCAGGGGCGAAAAGGAAAACTGTTTTTT.

The chain employs TRBV9 and TRBJ2-3; 11 nucleotides line up with TRBD2. J lost 2 bases, V lost 2 bases, and 4 bases had no gene match. Germline-derived CDR1 and CDR2 are SGDLS and YYNGEE. CDR3 length: 16 amino acids. CDR3 in DNA: TGTGCCAGCAGCGTGCTAGCGGGAGGATACACAGATACGCAGTATTTT. Translated: CASSVLAGGYTDTQYF. The variable domain in full, completed from reference TRBV9 and TRBJ2-3, reads DSGVTQTPKHLITATGQRVTLRCSPRSGDLSVYWYQQSLDQGLQFLIQYYNGEERAKGNILERFSAQQFPDLHSELNLSSLELGDSALYFCASSVLAGGYTDTQYFGPGTRLTVL.

The V call is TRBV7-8, the J call TRBJ2-1, with TRBD2 matching over 7 bases. Unmatched junction bases numbered 3, after V lost 5 bases and J lost 8 bases. Per germline, CDR1 SGHVS and CDR2 FQNEAQ. This CDR3 is 12 amino acids long. The CDR3 protein is CASSQGGYEQFF. For the CDR3, the DNA is TGTGCCAGCAGCCAGGGAGGGTATGAGCAGTTCTTC.

V usage is TRBV5-4 and J usage is TRBJ2-1; TRBD2 aligns across 11 bases. The V gene end was trimmed by 4 bases and the J gene end by 4 bases; junction bases not matched to a gene: 4. The CDR3 sequence is 15 residues long. Germline V CDR1 and CDR2: SGHNT, YYREEE (reference sequence). In DNA form, the CDR3 reads TGTGCCAGCAGCCTGGGACTAGCGGTGTACAATGAGCAGTTCTTC. Translating gives CASSLGLAVYNEQFF.

V usage is TRBV19 and J usage is TRBJ2-5, with 10 positions matching TRBD2. CDR1 and CDR2 from the germline V gene are LNHDA and SQIVND (reference sequence). This CDR3 has 15 amino acids. The V gene end was trimmed by 6 bases and the J gene end by 4 bases; junction bases not matched to a gene: 8. The CDR3: CASSNSGTSVETQYF. The CDR3 coding sequence is TGTGCCAGTAGCAATTCCGGGACTAGCGTAGAGACCCAGTACTTC.

CDR3 in DNA: TGTGCCAGCAAGACAGACTCAACTAATGAAAAACTGTTTTTT. Its translation is CASKTDSTNEKLFF. The V call is TRBV27, the J call TRBJ1-4; possibly TRBD1 for D (5 bases). V was shortened by 7 bases and J by 0 bases, with 9 bases between the two germline ends. The CDR3 loop spans 14 amino acids. Germline assignment: CDR1 MNHEY and CDR2 SMNVEV (reference sequence).

This chain links TRBV9 with TRBJ2-7; 12 bases are a match to TRBD2. The CDR3 has 16 amino acids. The J segment lost 2 bases and the V segment lost 4 bases, leaving 7 bases of the junction unmatched. Germline values: CDR1 SGDLS, CDR2 YYNGEE. CDR3 sequence: CASSPGASGGAYEQYF. The CDR3 bases are TGTGCCAGCAGCCCCGGAGCTAGCGGGGGGGCCTACGAGCAGTACTTC. Filled out from reference TRBV9 and TRBJ2-7, the complete variable domain reads DSGVTQTPKHLITATGQRVTLRCSPRSGDLSVYWYQQSLDQGLQFLIQYYNGEERAKGNILERFSAQQFPDLHSELNLSSLELGDSALYFCASSPGASGGAYEQYFGPGTRLTVT.

The chain combines TRBV6-5 with TRBJ2-5; maybe TRBD1 (6 bases). The CDR3 spans 13 residues. Looked up from germline, CDR1 is MNHEY and CDR2 is SVGAGI. V lost 5 bases, J lost 3 bases, and 10 bases lay in between. CDR3 sequence (DNA): TGTGCCAGCAGTAACGGACAGAAAGAGACCCAGTACTTC. As protein: CASSNGQKETQYF.

The V call is TRBV9, the J call TRBJ2-3; 9 nucleotides match TRBD2. This CDR3 has 16 residues. Germline V gene data show CDR1 as SGDLS and CDR2 as YYNGEE. The V gene end was trimmed by 1 base and the J gene end by 4 bases; junction bases not matched to a gene: 7. DNA for the CDR3: TGTGCCAGCAGCGTATTTTCTAGCGGGAACGCAGATACGCAGTATTTT. Residues: CASSVFSSGNADTQYF.

The V gene is TRBV2, the J gene TRBJ2-1; possibly TRBD1 for D (6 bases). The germline V gene encodes CDR1 SNHLY and CDR2 FYNNEI. CDR3 length: 15 residues. Trimming took 6 bases from V and 0 from J, leaving 12 bases between them. The DNA of the CDR3 is TGTGCCAGCAGAAAGGACAGCTCCTCCTACAATGAGCAGTTCTTC. It encodes CASRKDSSSYNEQFF.

This clone was recorded only once. The chain links TRBV11-3 to TRBJ2-5; possible D gene TRBD2, 6 bases. The length of the CDR3 is 13 residues. V dropped 0 bases and J dropped 4 bases, with 6 bases sitting between them. Germline CDR1 is SGHNT and CDR2 is YENEEA. The CDR3 DNA follows: TGTGCCAGCAGCTTAGAGCGGGGAGAGACCCAGTACTTC. This translates into CASSLERGETQYF.

The chain has TRBV2 and TRBJ2-1, with D tentatively TRBD2 (6 bases). Trimming cost V 5 bases and J 6 bases, with 14 bases left between them. Germline V gene lookup returns CDR1 SNHLY and CDR2 FYNNEI. This CDR3 has 14 amino acids. The CDR3: CASSQLASINEQFF. The CDR3 region has the DNA TGTGCCAGCAGTCAACTAGCTTCTATCAATGAGCAGTTCTTC.

This chain links TRBV27 with TRBJ2-4; TRBD1 is a possible D gene (5 bases). Germline-derived CDR1 and CDR2 are MNHEY and SMNVEV (reference sequence). V was clipped by 3 bases and J by 9 bases, with 12 bases between them. CDR3 length: 13 residues. This chain's CDR3 is CASSLGQGGIQYF. The CDR3 region has the DNA TGTGCCAGCAGTTTGGGGCAGGGCGGCATTCAGTACTTC.

The J gene is TRBJ2-5, the V gene TRBV7-9; TRBD2 might be the D (6 bases). This CDR3 is 15 amino acids long. Germline CDR1 is SEHNR and CDR2 is FQNEAQ (reference sequence). V was pared by 5 bases and J by 5 bases, with 18 bases between. The chain's CDR3 is CASSPPKAGRETQYF. The DNA for the CDR3 is TGTGCCAGCAGCCCCCCCAAGGCGGGAAGGGAGACCCAGTACTTC. Full variable domain (rest looked up from reference TRBV7-9 and TRBJ2-5): DTGVSQNPRHKITKRGQNVTFRCDPISEHNRLYWYRQTLGQGPEFLTYFQNEAQLEKSRLLSDRFSAERPKGSFSTLEIQRTEQGDSAMYLCASSPPKAGRETQYFGPGTRLLVL.

This clone was detected a few times. V gene TRBV11-3 combines with J gene TRBJ2-1; 10 bases match TRBD2. The CDR3 consists of 16 residues. Germline V gene data show CDR1 as SGHNT and CDR2 as YENEEA. V gave up 1 base and J gave up 3 bases; unmatched junction bases: 3. The CDR3 loop reads CASSLGQRGGYNEQFF. The CDR3 DNA follows: TGTGCCAGCAGCTTAGGACAGCGGGGGGGCTACAATGAGCAGTTCTTC.

CDR3: CASSGGDYTRNEQFF. As DNA, the CDR3 is TGTGCCAGCAGCGGGGGGGACTACACAAGAAATGAGCAGTTCTTC. The chain is built from TRBV9 and TRBJ2-1; 7 nucleotides agree with TRBD2. The V and J ends lost 3 bases and 7 bases, in that order; junction bases with no gene match: 10. This CDR3 contains 15 residues. Germline loops: CDR1 SGDLS, CDR2 YYNGEE.

The gene calls are TRBV25-1 and TRBJ2-5; 14 nucleotides line up with TRBD2. This CDR3 comprises 14 residues. The V gene's germline CDR1 is MGHDK and CDR2 SYGVNS. Trimming took 8 bases from V and 3 from J; bases not matched to a gene: 2. CDR3: CASGLAGGEETQYF. The DNA of the CDR3 is TGTGCCAGCGGACTAGCGGGGGGAGAAGAGACCCAGTACTTC.

The chain recombines TRBV10-1 with TRBJ2-7; tentative D call: TRBD1 (6 bases). CDR3 length equals 12 residues. The V and J ends lost 8 bases and 0 bases respectively, with 8 bases between them. The germline gives CDR1 WNHNN, CDR2 SYGVQD (reference sequence). CDR3 protein: CASGDTSYEQYF. CDR3 bases: TGCGCCAGCGGGGACACCTCCTACGAGCAGTACTTC.

Here the CDR3 DNA reads TGTGCCAGCAGTCCGCGGGAGCAGGGGGAGCAGTACTTC. Its translation: CASSPREQGEQYF. This chain uses TRBV6-1 with TRBJ2-7; a weak D match, TRBD2 (7 bases). Germline V CDR1 and CDR2: MNHNS, SASEGT. The V end was cut by 5 bases, the J end by 7 bases, with 15 bases between. The CDR3 contains 13 residues.

This clone was seen a single time. V usage is TRBV27 and J usage is TRBJ2-5; 7 bases agree with TRBD1. Trimming removed 4 bases from V and 4 bases from J; junction bases left unmatched: 6. This CDR3 region has 14 residues. The germline V gene encodes CDR1 MNHEY and CDR2 SMNVEV (reference sequence). This chain's CDR3 is CASSSYRGRETQYF. CDR3 bases: TGTGCCAGCAGTTCCTACAGGGGACGAGAGACCCAGTACTTC.

The rearrangement links TRBV5-1 to TRBJ1-5; D is ambiguous. CDR1 and CDR2 (germline): SGHRS, YFSETQ. V was trimmed by 0 bases and J by 0 bases, leaving 7 bases between them. The CDR3 extends over 15 amino acids. CDR3 in amino acids: CASSLDSPSNQPQHF. DNA for the CDR3: TGCGCCAGCAGCTTGGACAGTCCTAGCAATCAGCCCCAGCATTTT.

The rearrangement joins TRBV9 to TRBJ2-7; tentative D call: TRBD2 (6 bases). The germline CDR1 and CDR2 sequences are SGDLS and YYNGEE. Trimming stripped 5 bases from V and 6 bases from J, with 21 bases between. The CDR3 spans 15 residues. The CDR3: CASSDSVGGPGEQYF. DNA of the CDR3: TGTGCCAGCAGTGATAGCGTAGGAGGGCCGGGCGAGCAGTACTTC.

The chain couples TRBV20-1 to TRBJ2-5; D remains ambiguous. Germline loops: CDR1 DFQATT, CDR2 SNEGSKA (reference sequence). This CDR3 spans 10 amino acids. V was clipped by 6 bases and J by 2 bases, with 4 bases between them. The CDR3 bases are TGCAGTGCAACACAAGAGACCCAGTACTTC. It translates to CSATQETQYF.

The chain has TRBV4-2 and TRBJ1-1, with D perhaps TRBD1 (5 bases). Germline CDR1 and CDR2: LGHNA and YNFKEQ. This CDR3 spans 16 amino acids. The V end was cut by 0 bases, the J end by 0 bases, with 11 bases between. The DNA of the CDR3 is TGTGCCAGCAGCCAAGATTTTGGGACTATGAACACTGAAGCTTTCTTT. Its protein is CASSQDFGTMNTEAFF.

This sequence joins TRBV5-4 and TRBJ1-3; D possibly corresponds to TRBD1 (5 bases). The V and J ends lost 4 bases and 4 bases respectively, with 18 bases between them. Germline CDR1 is SGHNT and CDR2 is YYREEE (reference sequence). This CDR3 has 16 amino acids. In DNA form, the CDR3 reads TGTGCCAGCAGCCAGTCGGGGGGTCGGTCGGGAAACACCATATATTTT. It is translated as CASSQSGGRSGNTIYF. Using reference TRBV5-4 and TRBJ1-3 for the parts outside the CDR3, the full variable domain is ETGVTQSPTHLIKTRGQQVTLRCSSQSGHNTVSWYQQALGQGPQFIFQYYREEENGRGNFPPRFSGLQFPNYSSELNVNALELDDSALYLCASSQSGGRSGNTIYFGEGSWLTVV.